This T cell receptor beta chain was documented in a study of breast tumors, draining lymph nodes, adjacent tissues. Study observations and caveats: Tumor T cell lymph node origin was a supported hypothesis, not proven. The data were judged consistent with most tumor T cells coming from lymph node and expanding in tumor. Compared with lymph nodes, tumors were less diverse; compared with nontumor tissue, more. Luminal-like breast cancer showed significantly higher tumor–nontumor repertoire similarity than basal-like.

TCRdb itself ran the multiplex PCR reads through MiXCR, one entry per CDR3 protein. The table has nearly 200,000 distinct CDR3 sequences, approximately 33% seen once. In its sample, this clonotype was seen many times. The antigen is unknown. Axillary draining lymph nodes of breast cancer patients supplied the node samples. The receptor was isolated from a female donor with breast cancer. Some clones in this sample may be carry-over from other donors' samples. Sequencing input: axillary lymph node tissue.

The CDR3 loop is CASSYSALGRGPTDTQYF. As DNA, the CDR3 is TGTGCCAGCAGTTACTCAGCTTTAGGCAGGGGGCCCACAGATACGCAGTATTTT. The V and J genes are TRBV6-2 or TRBV6-3 and TRBJ2-3; TRBD1 aligns across 8 bases. CDR1 and CDR2 from the germline V gene are MNHEY and SVGEGT. CDR3 length equals 18 residues. The ends lost 0 bases at V and 2 bases at J; junction bases unmatched: 10.